The clone carrying this T cell receptor beta chain occurred once. Its antigen is not identified. The repertoire was sequenced with immunoSEQ multiplex PCR; TCRdb's copy has only in-frame clones and lacks some. The sample holds 90,000 to 100,000 clones, 65% to 85% seen once. This entry comes from a study of radiotherapy plus CTLA-4 blockade in lung cancer. At the level of the study: For approximately 19% of patients, objective responses occurred, and approximately 31% had disease control. Study-wide points: The authors reported that early blood T cell clone dynamics, with interferon-beta, best predicted response. Expansion in blood of tumor-derived TCR clones was seen after radiotherapy plus ipilimumab.

The CDR3 covers 13 residues. V was pared by 5 bases and J by 7 bases, with 14 bases between. In germline, CDR1 is LNHDA, CDR2 SQIVND (reference sequence). The rearrangement links TRBV19 to TRBJ1-1, with D perhaps matching TRBD1 (6 bases). This specimen was peripheral blood, taken from a patient treated with radiotherapy plus ipilimumab. The TCR originated in a human donor with non-small cell lung cancer who had a partial response to radiotherapy plus ipilimumab. Some clones in this sample may be carry-over from other donors' samples. The CDR3 region has the DNA TGTGCCAGTAGTTCGGGCAGGGGCTTTGAAGCTTTCTTT. This translates into CASSSGRGFEAFF.